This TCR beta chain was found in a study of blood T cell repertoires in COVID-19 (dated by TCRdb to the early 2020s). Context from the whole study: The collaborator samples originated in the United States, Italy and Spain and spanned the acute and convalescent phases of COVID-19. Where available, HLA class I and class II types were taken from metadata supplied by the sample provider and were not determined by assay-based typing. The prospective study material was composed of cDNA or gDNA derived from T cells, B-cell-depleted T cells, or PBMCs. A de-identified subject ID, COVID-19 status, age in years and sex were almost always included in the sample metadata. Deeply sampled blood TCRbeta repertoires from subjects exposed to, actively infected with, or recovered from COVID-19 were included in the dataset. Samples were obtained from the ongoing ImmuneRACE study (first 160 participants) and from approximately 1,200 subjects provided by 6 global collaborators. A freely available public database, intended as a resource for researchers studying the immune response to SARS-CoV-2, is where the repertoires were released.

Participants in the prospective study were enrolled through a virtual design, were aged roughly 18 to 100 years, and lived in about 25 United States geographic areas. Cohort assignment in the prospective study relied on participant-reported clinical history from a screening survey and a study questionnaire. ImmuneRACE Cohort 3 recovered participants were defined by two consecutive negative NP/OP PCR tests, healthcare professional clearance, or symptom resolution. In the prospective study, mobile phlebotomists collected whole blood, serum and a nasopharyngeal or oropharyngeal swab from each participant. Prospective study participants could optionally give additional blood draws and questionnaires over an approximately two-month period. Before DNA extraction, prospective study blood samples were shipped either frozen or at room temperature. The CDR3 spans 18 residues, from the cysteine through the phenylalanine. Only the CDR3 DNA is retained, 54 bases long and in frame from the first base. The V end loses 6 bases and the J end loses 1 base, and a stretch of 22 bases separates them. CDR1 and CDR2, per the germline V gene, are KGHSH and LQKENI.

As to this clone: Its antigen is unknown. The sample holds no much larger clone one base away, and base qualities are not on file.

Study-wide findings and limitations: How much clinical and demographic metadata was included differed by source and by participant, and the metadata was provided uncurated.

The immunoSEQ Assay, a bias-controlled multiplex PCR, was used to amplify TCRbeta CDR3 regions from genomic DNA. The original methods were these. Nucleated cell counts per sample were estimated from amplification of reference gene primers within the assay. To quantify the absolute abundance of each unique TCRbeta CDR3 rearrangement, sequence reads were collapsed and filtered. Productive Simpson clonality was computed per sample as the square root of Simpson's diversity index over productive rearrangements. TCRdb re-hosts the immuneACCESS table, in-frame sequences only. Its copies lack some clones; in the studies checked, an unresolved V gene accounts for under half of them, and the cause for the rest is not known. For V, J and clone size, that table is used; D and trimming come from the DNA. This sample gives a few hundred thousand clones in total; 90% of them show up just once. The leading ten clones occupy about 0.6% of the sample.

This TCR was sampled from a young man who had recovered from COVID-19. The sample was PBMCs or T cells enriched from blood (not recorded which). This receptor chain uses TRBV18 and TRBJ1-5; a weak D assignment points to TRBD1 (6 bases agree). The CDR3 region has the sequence CASSRGQGQRGSNQPQHF. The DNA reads TGTGCCAGCTCTCGTGGGCAGGGACAAAGAGGAAGCAATCAGCCCCAGCATTTT.